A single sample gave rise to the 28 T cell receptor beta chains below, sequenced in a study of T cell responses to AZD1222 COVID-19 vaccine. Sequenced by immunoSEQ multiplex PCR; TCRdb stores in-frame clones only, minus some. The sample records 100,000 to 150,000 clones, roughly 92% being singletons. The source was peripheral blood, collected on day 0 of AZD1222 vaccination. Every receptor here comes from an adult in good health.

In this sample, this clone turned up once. The CDR3: CASSIDSVQDINEKLFF. Here the CDR3 DNA reads TGTGCCAGCAGCATCGACTCCGTCCAGGACATTAATGAAAAACTGTTTTTT. The chain couples TRBV7-9 to TRBJ1-4; D perhaps matches TRBD1 (5 bases). Trimming removed 5 bases at V and 4 bases at J, with 20 bases between. The germline V gene encodes CDR1 SEHNR and CDR2 FQNEAQ (reference sequence). This CDR3 comprises 17 residues.

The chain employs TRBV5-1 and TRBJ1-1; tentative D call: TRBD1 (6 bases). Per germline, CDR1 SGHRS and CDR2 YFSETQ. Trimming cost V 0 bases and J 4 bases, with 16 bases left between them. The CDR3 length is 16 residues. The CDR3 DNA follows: TGCGCCAGCAGCTTGGCCGCTGGGGGCCGGAGCACTGAAGCTTTCTTT. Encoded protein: CASSLAAGGRSTEAFF.

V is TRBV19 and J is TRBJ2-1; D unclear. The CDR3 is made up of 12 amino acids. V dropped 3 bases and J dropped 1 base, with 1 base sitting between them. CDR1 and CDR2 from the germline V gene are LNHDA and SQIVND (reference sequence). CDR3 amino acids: CASSISYNEQFF. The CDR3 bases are TGTGCCAGTAGTATTTCCTACAATGAGCAGTTCTTC. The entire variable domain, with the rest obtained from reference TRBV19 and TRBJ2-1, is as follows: DGGITQSPKYLFRKEGQNVTLSCEQNLNHDAMYWYRQDPGQGLRLIYYSQIVNDFQKGDIAEGYSVSREKKESFPLTVTSAQKNPTAFYLCASSISYNEQFFGPGTRLTVL.

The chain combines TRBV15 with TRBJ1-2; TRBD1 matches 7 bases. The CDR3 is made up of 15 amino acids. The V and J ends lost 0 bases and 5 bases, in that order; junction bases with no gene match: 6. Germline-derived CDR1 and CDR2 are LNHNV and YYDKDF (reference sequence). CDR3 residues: CATSRDRTGAYGYTF. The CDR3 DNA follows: TGTGCCACCAGCAGAGATCGCACAGGGGCGTATGGCTACACCTTC.

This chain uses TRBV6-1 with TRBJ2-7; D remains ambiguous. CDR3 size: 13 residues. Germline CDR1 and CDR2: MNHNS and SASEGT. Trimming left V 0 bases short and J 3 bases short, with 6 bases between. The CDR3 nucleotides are TGTGCCAGCAGTGAAGCAGATTTCTACGAGCAGTACGTC. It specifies CASSEADFYEQYV.

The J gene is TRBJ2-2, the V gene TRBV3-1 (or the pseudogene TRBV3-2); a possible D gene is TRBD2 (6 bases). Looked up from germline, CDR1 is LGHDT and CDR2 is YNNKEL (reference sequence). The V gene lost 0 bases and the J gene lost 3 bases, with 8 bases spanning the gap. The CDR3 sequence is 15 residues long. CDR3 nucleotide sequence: TGTGCCAGCAGCCAAGACGGGGAGGACACCGGGGAGCTGTTTTTT. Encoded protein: CASSQDGEDTGELFF.

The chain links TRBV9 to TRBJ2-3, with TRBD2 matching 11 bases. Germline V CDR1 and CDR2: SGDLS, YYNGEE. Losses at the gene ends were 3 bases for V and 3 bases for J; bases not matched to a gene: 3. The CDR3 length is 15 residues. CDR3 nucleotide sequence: TGTGCCAGCAGCGCTAGCGGGGGGAGTACAGATACGCAGTATTTT. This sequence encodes CASSASGGSTDTQYF.

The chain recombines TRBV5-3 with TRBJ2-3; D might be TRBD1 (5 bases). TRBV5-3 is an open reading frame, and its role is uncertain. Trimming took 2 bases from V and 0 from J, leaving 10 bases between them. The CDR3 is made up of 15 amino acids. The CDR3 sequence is CARSFPGRSTDTQYF. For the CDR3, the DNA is TGTGCCAGAAGCTTCCCAGGGCGTAGCACAGATACGCAGTATTTT.

CDR3 loop: CASSFKGGTEAFF. CDR3 DNA: TGCGCCAGCAGCTTTAAGGGCGGTACTGAAGCTTTCTTT. The chain combines TRBV5-1 with TRBJ1-1; no clear D. Germline V gene lookup returns CDR1 SGHRS and CDR2 YFSETQ. V was cut by 2 bases and J by 5 bases, with 10 bases left in between. This CDR3 is 13 amino acids long.

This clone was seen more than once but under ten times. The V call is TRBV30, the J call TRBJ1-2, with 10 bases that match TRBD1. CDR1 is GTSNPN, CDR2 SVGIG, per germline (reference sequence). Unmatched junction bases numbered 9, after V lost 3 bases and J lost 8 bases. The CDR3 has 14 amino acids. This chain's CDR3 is CAWREKGQGYGYTF. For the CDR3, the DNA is TGTGCCTGGAGAGAGAAGGGACAGGGGTACGGCTACACCTTC.

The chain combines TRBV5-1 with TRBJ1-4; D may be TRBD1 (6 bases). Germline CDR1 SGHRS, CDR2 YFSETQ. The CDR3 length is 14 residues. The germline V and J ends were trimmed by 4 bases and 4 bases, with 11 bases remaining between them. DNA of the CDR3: TGCGCCAGCAGCCCAACAGGGAATAATGAAAAACTGTTTTTT. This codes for CASSPTGNNEKLFF.

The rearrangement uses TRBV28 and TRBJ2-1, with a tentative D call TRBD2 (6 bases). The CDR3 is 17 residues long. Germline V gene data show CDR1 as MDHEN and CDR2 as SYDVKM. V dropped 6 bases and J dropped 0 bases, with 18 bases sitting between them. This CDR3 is CASSDDRGLSSYNEQFF. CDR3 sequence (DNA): TGTGCCAGCAGCGACGATAGGGGACTCTCCTCCTACAATGAGCAGTTCTTC. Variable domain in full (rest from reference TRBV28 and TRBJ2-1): DVKVTQSSRYLVKRTGEKVFLECVQDMDHENMFWYRQDPGLGLRLIYFSYDVKMKEKGDIPEGYSVSREKKERFSLILESASTNQTSMYLCASSDDRGLSSYNEQFFGPGTRLTVL.

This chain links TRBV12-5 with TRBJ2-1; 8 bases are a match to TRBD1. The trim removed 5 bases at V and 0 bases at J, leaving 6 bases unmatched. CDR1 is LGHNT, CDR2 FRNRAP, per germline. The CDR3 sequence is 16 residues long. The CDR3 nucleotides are TGTGCTAGTGGTCCAGGGGGCCGTAGCTCCTACAATGAGCAGTTCTTC. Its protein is CASGPGGRSSYNEQFF.

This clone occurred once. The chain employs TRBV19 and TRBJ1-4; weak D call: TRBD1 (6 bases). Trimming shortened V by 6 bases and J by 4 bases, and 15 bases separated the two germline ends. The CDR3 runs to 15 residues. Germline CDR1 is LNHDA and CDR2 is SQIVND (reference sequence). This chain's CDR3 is CASSRTQGLNEKLFF. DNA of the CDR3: TGTGCCAGTAGCCGCACACAGGGCCTTAATGAAAAACTGTTTTTT.

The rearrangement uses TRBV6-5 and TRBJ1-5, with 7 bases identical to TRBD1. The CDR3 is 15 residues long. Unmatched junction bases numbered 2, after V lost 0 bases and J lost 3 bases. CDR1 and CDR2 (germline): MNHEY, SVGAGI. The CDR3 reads CASSYSRGLNQPQHF. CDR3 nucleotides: TGTGCCAGCAGTTACTCGAGGGGGCTCAATCAGCCCCAGCATTTT.

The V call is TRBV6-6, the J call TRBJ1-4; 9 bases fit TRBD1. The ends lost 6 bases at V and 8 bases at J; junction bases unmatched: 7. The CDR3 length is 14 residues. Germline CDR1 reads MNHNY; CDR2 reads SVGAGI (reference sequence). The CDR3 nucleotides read TGTGCCAGCAGCAAGGACAGGGGCGGGGAAAAACTGTTTTTT. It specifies CASSKDRGGEKLFF.

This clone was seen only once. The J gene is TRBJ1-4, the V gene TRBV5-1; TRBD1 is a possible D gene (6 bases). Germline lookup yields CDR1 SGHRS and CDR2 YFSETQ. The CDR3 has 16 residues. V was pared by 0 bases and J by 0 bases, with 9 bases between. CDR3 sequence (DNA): TGCGCCAGCAGCTTGGGGGGGCGCGCAACTAATGAAAAACTGTTTTTT. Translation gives CASSLGGRATNEKLFF. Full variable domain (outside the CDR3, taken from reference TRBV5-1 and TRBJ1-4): KAGVTQTPRYLIKTRGQQVTLSCSPISGHRSVSWYQQTPGQGLQFLFEYFSETQRNKGNFPGRFSGRQFSNSRSEMNVSTLELGDSALYLCASSLGGRATNEKLFFGSGTQLSVL.

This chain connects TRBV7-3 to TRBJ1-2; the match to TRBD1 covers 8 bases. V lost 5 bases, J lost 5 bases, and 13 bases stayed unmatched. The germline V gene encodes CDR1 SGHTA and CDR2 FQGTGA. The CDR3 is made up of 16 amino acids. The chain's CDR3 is CASSLRGGQESYGYTF. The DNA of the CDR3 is TGTGCCAGCAGCCTAAGGGGGGGACAGGAGAGTTATGGCTACACCTTC.

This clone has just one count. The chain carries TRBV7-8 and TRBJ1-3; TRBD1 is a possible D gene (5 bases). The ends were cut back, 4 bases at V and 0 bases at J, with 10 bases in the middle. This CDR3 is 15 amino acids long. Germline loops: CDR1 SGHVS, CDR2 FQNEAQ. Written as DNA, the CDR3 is TGTGCCAGCAGCTCGACAGAGAACTCTGGAAACACCATATATTTT. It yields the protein CASSSTENSGNTIYF. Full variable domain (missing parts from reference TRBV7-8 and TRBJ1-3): GAGVSQSPRYKVAKRGQDVALRCDPISGHVSLFWYQQALGQGPEFLTYFQNEAQLDKSGLPSDRFFAERPEGSVSTLKIQRTQQEDSAVYLCASSSTENSGNTIYFGEGSWLTVV.

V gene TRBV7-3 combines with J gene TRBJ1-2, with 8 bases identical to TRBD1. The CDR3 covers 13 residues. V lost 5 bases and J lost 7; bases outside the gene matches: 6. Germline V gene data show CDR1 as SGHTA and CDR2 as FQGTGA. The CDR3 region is CASSLGQGAGYTF. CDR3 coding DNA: TGTGCCAGCAGCCTCGGACAGGGCGCTGGCTACACCTTC. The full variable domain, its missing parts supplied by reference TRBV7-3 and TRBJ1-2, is GAGVSQTPSNKVTEKGKYVELRCDPISGHTALYWYRQSLGQGPEFLIYFQGTGAADDSGLPNDRFFAVRPEGSVSTLKIQRTERGDSAVYLCASSLGQGAGYTFGSGTRLTVV.

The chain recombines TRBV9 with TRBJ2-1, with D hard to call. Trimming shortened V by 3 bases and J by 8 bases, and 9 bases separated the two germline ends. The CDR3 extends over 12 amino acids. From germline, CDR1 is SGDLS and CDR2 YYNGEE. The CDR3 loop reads CASSGPNDEQFF. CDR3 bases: TGTGCCAGCAGCGGGCCGAATGATGAGCAGTTCTTC.

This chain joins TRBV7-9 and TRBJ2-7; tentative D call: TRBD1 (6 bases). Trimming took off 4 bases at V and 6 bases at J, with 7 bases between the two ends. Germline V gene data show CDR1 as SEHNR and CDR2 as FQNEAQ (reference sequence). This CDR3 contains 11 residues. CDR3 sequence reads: CASSSTGEQYF. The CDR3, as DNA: TGTGCCAGCAGCTCGACAGGCGAGCAGTACTTC.

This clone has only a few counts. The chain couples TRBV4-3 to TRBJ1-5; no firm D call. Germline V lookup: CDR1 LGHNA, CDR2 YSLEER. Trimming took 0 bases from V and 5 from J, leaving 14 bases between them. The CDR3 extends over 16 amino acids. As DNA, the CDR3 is TGCGCCAGCAGCCAAGATTTTTCCGGGATCGATCAGCCCCAGCATTTT. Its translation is CASSQDFSGIDQPQHF.

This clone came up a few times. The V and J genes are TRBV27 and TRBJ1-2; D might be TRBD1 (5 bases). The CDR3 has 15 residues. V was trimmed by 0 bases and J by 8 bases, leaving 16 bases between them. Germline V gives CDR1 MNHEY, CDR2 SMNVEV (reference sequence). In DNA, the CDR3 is TGTGCCAGCAGTTTATCGGGGGTGGTTGGGGCGGGCTACACCTTC. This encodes CASSLSGVVGAGYTF.

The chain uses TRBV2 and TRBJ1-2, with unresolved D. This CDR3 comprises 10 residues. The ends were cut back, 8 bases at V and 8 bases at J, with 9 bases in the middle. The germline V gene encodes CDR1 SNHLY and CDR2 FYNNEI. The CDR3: CASRRRGYTF. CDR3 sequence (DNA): TGTGCCAGCCGACGGAGGGGCTACACCTTC.

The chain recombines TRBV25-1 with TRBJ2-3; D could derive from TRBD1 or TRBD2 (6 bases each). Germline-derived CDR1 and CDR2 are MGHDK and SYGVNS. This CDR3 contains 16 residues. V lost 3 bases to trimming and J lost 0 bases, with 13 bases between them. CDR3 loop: CASSDNRGASTDTQYF. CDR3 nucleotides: TGTGCCAGCAGTGATAATAGGGGGGCTAGCACAGATACGCAGTATTTT. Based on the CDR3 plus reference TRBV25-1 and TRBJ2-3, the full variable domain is EADIYQTPRYLVIGTGKKITLECSQTMGHDKMYWYQQDPGMELHLIHYSYGVNSTEKGDLSSESTVSRIRTEHFPLTLESARPSHTSQYLCASSDNRGASTDTQYFGPGTRLTVL.

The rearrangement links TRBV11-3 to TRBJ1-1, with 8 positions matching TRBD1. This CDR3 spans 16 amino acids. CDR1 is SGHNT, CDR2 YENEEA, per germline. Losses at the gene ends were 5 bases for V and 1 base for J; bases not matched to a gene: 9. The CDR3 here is CASSLPGQGKNTEAFF. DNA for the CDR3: TGTGCCAGCAGCCTCCCCGGACAGGGTAAGAACACTGAAGCTTTCTTT.

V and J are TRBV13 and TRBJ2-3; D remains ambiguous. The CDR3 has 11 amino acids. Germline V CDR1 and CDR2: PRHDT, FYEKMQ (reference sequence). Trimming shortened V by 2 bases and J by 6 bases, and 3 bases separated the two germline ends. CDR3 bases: TGTGCCAGCAGCTTAAGGGATACGCAGTATTTT. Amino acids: CASSLRDTQYF.